These 29 T cell receptor beta chains originate from one sample sequenced in a study of cytomegalovirus exposure and HLA in healthy donors. Amplification used 60 Vbeta primers and 13 Jbeta primers. Profiled with immunoSEQ multiplex PCR; TCRdb holds only in-frame clones, not every one. The table shows 150,000 to 200,000 clones, with approximately 85% occurring only once. The source material was PBMCs. The receptors originated from a woman aged 18 to 35 in good health and CMV-seronegative.

The rearrangement joins TRBV28 to TRBJ2-7; TRBD1 matches at 7 bases. The CDR3 is made up of 17 amino acids. Germline values: CDR1 MDHEN, CDR2 SYDVKM. V gave up 5 bases and J gave up 2 bases; unmatched junction bases: 15. As DNA, the CDR3 is TGTGCCAGCAGTCCCGGGACAGTCCGAACTGCGGCCTACGAGCAGTACTTC. Protein sequence: CASSPGTVRTAAYEQYF. Variable domain in full (rest from reference TRBV28 and TRBJ2-7): DVKVTQSSRYLVKRTGEKVFLECVQDMDHENMFWYRQDPGLGLRLIYFSYDVKMKEKGDIPEGYSVSREKKERFSLILESASTNQTSMYLCASSPGTVRTAAYEQYFGPGTRLTVT.

This sequence joins TRBV5-6 and TRBJ2-1, with a possible D match to TRBD2 (6 bases). Trimming left V 0 bases short and J 9 bases short, with 10 bases between. Germline CDR1 reads SGHDT; CDR2 reads YYEEEE. The CDR3 runs 13 residues. The DNA of the CDR3 is TGTGCCAGCAGCTTGGGACTAGTTTTTGAGCAGTTCTTC. Residues: CASSLGLVFEQFF.

The chain recombines TRBV5-1 with TRBJ2-3, with 14 bases that match TRBD2. Germline V gives CDR1 SGHRS, CDR2 YFSETQ. The ends lost 4 bases at V and 5 bases at J; junction bases unmatched: 15. This CDR3 comprises 19 residues. The CDR3 coding sequence is TGCGCCAGCAGCCCCGGGCCCCCGGGACTAGCGGGGGAGGTAGATACGCAGTATTTT. This codes for CASSPGPPGLAGEVDTQYF.

V is TRBV9 and J is TRBJ1-4; TRBD1 is a possible D gene (6 bases). Per the germline V gene, CDR1 is SGDLS and CDR2 is YYNGEE. This CDR3 region has 16 residues. V was clipped by 2 bases and J by 3 bases, with 14 bases between them. For the CDR3, the DNA is TGTGCCAGCAGCGTTTTCCCTGGACAGTCTAATGAAAAACTGTTTTTT. It is translated as CASSVFPGQSNEKLFF.

The rearrangement links TRBV9 to TRBJ2-1; perhaps TRBD2 as D (5 bases). Per germline, CDR1 SGDLS and CDR2 YYNGEE. Trimming removed 0 bases at V and 0 bases at J, with 7 bases between. The length of the CDR3 is 15 residues. CDR3 amino acids: CASSVAEGSYNEQFF. In DNA form, the CDR3 reads TGTGCCAGCAGCGTAGCTGAGGGCTCCTACAATGAGCAGTTCTTC.

The chain joins TRBV30 to TRBJ1-6; TRBD1 agrees at 8 bases. The CDR3 contains 13 residues. The germline V gene has CDR1 GTSNPN and CDR2 SVGIG (reference sequence). V lost 1 base and J lost 13; bases outside the gene matches: 6. The CDR3 bases are TGTGCCTGGAGTGGGGGCTACAGGGGGCCCCTCCACTTT. Residues: CAWSGGYRGPLHF. Based on the CDR3 plus reference TRBV30 and TRBJ1-6, the full variable domain is SQTIHQWPATLVQPVGSPLSLECTVEGTSNPNLYWYRQAAGRGLQLLFYSVGIGQISSEVPQNLSASRPQDRQFILSSKKLLLSDSGFYLCAWSGGYRGPLHFGNGTRLTVT.

The rearrangement uses TRBV5-1 and TRBJ2-1; 8 nucleotides agree with TRBD2. The CDR3 is made up of 16 amino acids. Losses at the gene ends were 1 base for V and 3 bases for J; bases not matched to a gene: 6. Germline CDR1 and CDR2: SGHRS and YFSETQ. CDR3 in amino acids: CASSLLSGLGYNEQFF. CDR3 in DNA: TGCGCCAGCAGCTTGTTGTCGGGACTAGGCTACAATGAGCAGTTCTTC. The full variable domain, with the rest looked up from reference TRBV5-1 and TRBJ2-1, is KAGVTQTPRYLIKTRGQQVTLSCSPISGHRSVSWYQQTPGQGLQFLFEYFSETQRNKGNFPGRFSGRQFSNSRSEMNVSTLELGDSALYLCASSLLSGLGYNEQFFGPGTRLTVL.

As for this clone: Without the conserved terminal phenylalanine or tryptophan, this CDR3 likely stems from a read error. The chain uses TRBV5-1 and TRBJ2-3; D may be TRBD2 (5 bases). The CDR3 extends over 12 amino acids. Deletions cut 3 bases from V and 5 bases from J, with 7 bases between. Germline V gene lookup returns CDR1 SGHRS and CDR2 YFSETQ. CDR3 amino acids: CASSSGIDTQYL. CDR3 DNA sequence: TGCGCCAGCAGCTCCGGGATAGATACGCAGTATCTT.

Here the CDR3 DNA reads TGTGCCAGCAGTCCCCGACAGGGAAGCAACGAGCAGTACTTC. Translating gives CASSPRQGSNEQYF. The genes are TRBV28 and TRBJ2-7; 7 bases align to TRBD1. Per the germline V gene, CDR1 is MDHEN and CDR2 is SYDVKM. The CDR3 extends over 14 amino acids. Trimming at V came to 5 bases and at J to 5 bases, leaving 9 bases not matched to a gene.

V and J are TRBV5-1 and TRBJ2-1, with 9 bases lining up with TRBD1. Per germline, CDR1 SGHRS and CDR2 YFSETQ. This CDR3 has 15 residues. After removal of 4 bases from V and 8 bases from J, the junction contained 10 bases not matched to a gene. The CDR3 DNA reads TGCGCCAGCAGCCAGACGGGACAGGGTATCGATGAGCAGTTCTTC. Its protein product is CASSQTGQGIDEQFF.

The chain employs TRBV5-1 and TRBJ2-7; TRBD1 aligns across 8 bases. The germline V gene has CDR1 SGHRS and CDR2 YFSETQ. V was pared by 5 bases and J by 3 bases, with 13 bases of the junction left unmatched. The CDR3 runs to 16 residues. CDR3 sequence: CASRFVSGTGNYEQYF. The CDR3 DNA follows: TGCGCCAGCAGGTTCGTTTCCGGGACAGGAAACTACGAGCAGTACTTC.

This clone was observed a few times. The rearrangement joins TRBV6-1 to TRBJ2-3; 12 bases are shared with TRBD2. Trimming removed 2 bases from V and 1 base from J; junction bases left unmatched: 10. CDR1 and CDR2 (germline): MNHNS, SASEGT. The CDR3 spans 19 residues. This CDR3 is CASSEKPSGRAFGTDTQYF. The CDR3 nucleotides read TGTGCCAGCAGTGAAAAACCTAGCGGGAGGGCCTTCGGCACAGATACGCAGTATTTT.

The CDR3 loop reads CASSMTEYNEQFF. The CDR3 region has the DNA TGCGCCAGCAGCATGACTGAGTACAATGAGCAGTTCTTC. V usage is TRBV5-1 and J usage is TRBJ2-1; unclear D gene. The CDR3 covers 13 residues. Germline values: CDR1 SGHRS, CDR2 YFSETQ. The germline V and J ends were trimmed by 4 bases and 4 bases, with 9 bases remaining between them.

The CDR3 sequence: CASSYGDTEQYF. For the CDR3, the DNA is TGCGCCAGCAGCTACGGGGATACGGAGCAGTACTTC. This sequence joins TRBV5-1 and TRBJ2-5, with D perhaps TRBD2 (5 bases). There are 12 residues in the CDR3. Per germline, CDR1 SGHRS and CDR2 YFSETQ. Trimming left V 3 bases short and J 11 bases short, with 14 bases between.

V gene TRBV18 combines with J gene TRBJ1-3, with D hard to call. This CDR3 is built from 14 residues. Trimming took 6 bases from V and 0 from J, leaving 9 bases between them. Germline V gene lookup returns CDR1 KGHSH and CDR2 LQKENI. The CDR3, as DNA: TGTGCCAGCTCGTTAGAAGACTCTGGAAACACCATATATTTT. Translation: CASSLEDSGNTIYF.

The rearrangement links TRBV6-1 to TRBJ2-2, with 7 bases that match TRBD2. This CDR3 is 15 amino acids long. The ends lost 4 bases at V and 4 bases at J; junction bases unmatched: 6. CDR1 and CDR2 (germline): MNHNS, SASEGT. This CDR3 reads CASSALVAGTGELFF. The CDR3 region has the DNA TGTGCCAGCAGTGCGTTGGTAGCGGGCACCGGGGAGCTGTTTTTT.

This clone showed up just once. The genes are TRBV28 and TRBJ2-5; 10 positions match TRBD2. There are 15 residues in the CDR3. V lost 3 bases, J lost 3 bases, and 4 bases stayed unmatched. Germline-derived CDR1 and CDR2 are MDHEN and SYDVKM. The CDR3 DNA reads as TGTGCCAGCAGTTTTAGCCTAGCGGGGGAAGAGACCCAGTACTTC. This encodes CASSFSLAGEETQYF.

This chain joins TRBV4-1 and TRBJ2-7; the match to TRBD2 covers 13 bases. Per germline, CDR1 MGHRA and CDR2 YSYEKL. The CDR3 is made up of 18 amino acids. V lost 5 bases, J lost 6 bases, and 16 bases stayed unmatched. The CDR3 DNA follows: TGCGCCAGCAGCAAAGCCCCCGGGACTAGCGGGGAGCTAGCCGAGCAGTACTTC. It translates to CASSKAPGTSGELAEQYF.

The gene calls are TRBV29-1 and TRBJ2-6; 7 nucleotides line up with TRBD2. CDR1 is SQVTM and CDR2 is ANQGSEA in the germline V gene. Trimming took 5 bases from V and 2 from J; bases not matched to a gene: 12. This CDR3 is 17 amino acids long. DNA for the CDR3: TGCAGCGTTTCGGCGGGAGTTCGAGCCCCTGGGGCCAACGTCCTGACTTTC. Amino acids: CSVSAGVRAPGANVLTF.

V and J are TRBV10-1 and TRBJ2-1; 11 bases fit TRBD2. V dropped 5 bases and J dropped 2; count of bases not matched to a gene: 2. There are 15 residues in the CDR3. The germline CDR1 and CDR2 sequences are WNHNN and SYGVQD (reference sequence). CDR3 nucleotides: TGCGCCAGCAGTATAGCGGGGGGGCCCTACAATGAGCAGTTCTTC. Translated: CASSIAGGPYNEQFF.

The chain is built from TRBV14 and TRBJ2-7, with 9 bases that match TRBD1. The CDR3 is 14 residues long. The V and J ends lost 4 bases and 3 bases, in that order; junction bases with no gene match: 4. In germline, CDR1 is SGHDN, CDR2 FVKESK. This CDR3 is CASSPPGQGYEQYF. The CDR3 DNA is TGTGCCAGCAGCCCGCCGGGACAGGGCTACGAGCAGTACTTC. Drawing the rest from reference TRBV14 and TRBJ2-7, the complete variable domain is EAGVTQFPSHSVIEKGQTVTLRCDPISGHDNLYWYRRVMGKEIKFLLHFVKESKQDESGMPNNRFLAERTGGTYSTLKVQPAELEDSGVYFCASSPPGQGYEQYFGPGTRLTVT.

The genes are TRBV27 and TRBJ1-2; 8 positions agree with TRBD1. Per the germline V gene, CDR1 is MNHEY and CDR2 is SMNVEV (reference sequence). The trim removed 6 bases at V and 7 bases at J, leaving 10 bases unmatched. There are 14 residues in the CDR3. As DNA, the CDR3 is TGTGCCAGCAGGGCATTGGACAGGGCAATTGGCTACACCTTC. It codes for CASRALDRAIGYTF.

The chain is built from TRBV28 and TRBJ2-7; 10 bases are a match to TRBD1. V lost 10 bases to trimming and J lost 4 bases; unmatched junction nucleotides: 10. Looked up from germline, CDR1 is MDHEN and CDR2 is SYDVKM. CDR3 length: 14 residues. The DNA of the CDR3 is TGTGCCATCAAATCCGGGGGACAGGGGTACGAGCAGTACTTC. Translation: CAIKSGGQGYEQYF.

The chain joins TRBV7-9 to TRBJ1-2, with 8 nucleotides matching TRBD1. The germline V gene encodes CDR1 SEHNR and CDR2 FQNEAQ (reference sequence). V lost 5 bases and J lost 4; bases outside the gene matches: 6. The CDR3 spans 14 residues. The CDR3 region is CASSTRGLIYGYTF. CDR3 nucleotide sequence: TGTGCCAGCAGCACCAGGGGGCTGATCTATGGCTACACCTTC.

The chain is built from TRBV2 and TRBJ1-5, with D perhaps matching TRBD1 (5 bases). Trimming pared 2 bases from V and 2 bases from J, leaving 10 bases between. Germline values: CDR1 SNHLY, CDR2 FYNNEI. The CDR3 loop spans 15 amino acids. This CDR3 is CASSERGGGNQPQHF. The CDR3 DNA reads TGTGCCAGCAGTGAACGGGGAGGGGGCAATCAGCCCCAGCATTTT.

The rearrangement uses TRBV6-5 and TRBJ1-2; TRBD1 aligns across 9 bases. The trim removed 2 bases at V and 5 bases at J, leaving 6 bases unmatched. The V gene's germline CDR1 is MNHEY and CDR2 SVGAGI. This CDR3 spans 15 amino acids. CDR3 in amino acids: CASSYEGTGTYGYTF. In DNA form, the CDR3 reads TGTGCCAGCAGTTACGAAGGGACAGGGACTTATGGCTACACCTTC.

The V call is TRBV29-1, the J call TRBJ1-2; unclear D gene. Germline CDR1 is SQVTM and CDR2 is ANQGSEA. This CDR3 region has 16 residues. V lost 0 bases and J lost 0, with 14 bases in between. The chain's CDR3 is CSVEDSPPRANYGYTF. The CDR3 DNA follows: TGCAGCGTTGAAGATAGTCCTCCTAGAGCTAACTATGGCTACACCTTC.

V usage is TRBV2 and J usage is TRBJ2-7, with D perhaps TRBD1 (6 bases). Germline assignment: CDR1 SNHLY and CDR2 FYNNEI. Deletions cut 9 bases from V and 4 bases from J, with 16 bases between. CDR3 length: 13 amino acids. The CDR3 loop is CASRQAIRYEQYF. In DNA, the CDR3 is TGTGCCAGTAGACAGGCCATAAGATACGAGCAGTACTTC.

This clone came up once. This chain links TRBV19 with TRBJ1-1, with a possible D match to TRBD1 (5 bases). Germline CDR1 and CDR2: LNHDA and SQIVND (reference sequence). V lost 10 bases and J 3 bases, leaving 15 bases between the germline ends. The CDR3 runs 13 residues. CDR3 loop: CATQWGGYTEAFF. CDR3 in DNA: TGTGCCACCCAATGGGGGGGGTACACTGAAGCTTTCTTT.